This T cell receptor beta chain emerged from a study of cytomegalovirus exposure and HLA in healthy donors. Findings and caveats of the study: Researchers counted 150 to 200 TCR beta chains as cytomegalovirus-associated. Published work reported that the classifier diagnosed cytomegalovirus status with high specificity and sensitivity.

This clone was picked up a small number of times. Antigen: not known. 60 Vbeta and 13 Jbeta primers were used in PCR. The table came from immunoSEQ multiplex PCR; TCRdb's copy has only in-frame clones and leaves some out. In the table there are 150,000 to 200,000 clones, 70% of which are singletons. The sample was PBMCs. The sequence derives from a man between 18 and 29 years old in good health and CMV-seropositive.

The CDR3 loop reads CASTPRSGNQPQHF. The CDR3 region has the DNA TGTGCCAGCACTCCCCGTTCTGGCAATCAGCCCCAGCATTTT. The chain carries TRBV6-1 and TRBJ1-5; D ambiguous. Germline loops: CDR1 MNHNS, CDR2 SASEGT. The V gene lost 7 bases and the J gene lost 2 bases, with 12 bases spanning the gap. This CDR3 has 14 amino acids.